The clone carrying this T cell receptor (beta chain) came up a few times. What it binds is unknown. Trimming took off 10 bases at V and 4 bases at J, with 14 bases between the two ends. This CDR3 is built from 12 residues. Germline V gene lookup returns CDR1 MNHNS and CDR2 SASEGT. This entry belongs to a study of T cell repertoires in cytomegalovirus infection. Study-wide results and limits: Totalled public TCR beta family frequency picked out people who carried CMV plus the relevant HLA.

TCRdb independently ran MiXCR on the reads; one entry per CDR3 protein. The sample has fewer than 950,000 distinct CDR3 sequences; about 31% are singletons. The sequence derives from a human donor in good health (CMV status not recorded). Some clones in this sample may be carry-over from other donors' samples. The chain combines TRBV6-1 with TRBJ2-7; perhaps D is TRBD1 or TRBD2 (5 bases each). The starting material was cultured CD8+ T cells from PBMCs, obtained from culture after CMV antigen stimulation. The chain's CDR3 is CATRDGRYEQYF. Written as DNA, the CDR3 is TGTGCCACCCGGGACGGGCGTTACGAGCAGTACTTC.